These T cell receptor beta chains were read from a single sample in a study of technical replicates of blood from a handful of donors. Sequencing used immunoSEQ multiplex PCR; TCRdb keeps in-frame clones, though not all of them. The profile shows tens of thousands of clones, roughly 93% of them singletons. Sequenced sample: T cells isolated from PBMCs. These receptor sequences come from a human donor in good health. CDR3s include the opening cysteine and the closing phenylalanine or tryptophan. A D gene is named only where the DNA matches it firmly.

V gene	D gene	J gene	CDR3 protein
TRBV11-2	-	TRBJ2-6	CASSLDRWGVAAGANVLTF
TRBV2	TRBD2	TRBJ2-1	CASRATSASEQFF
TRBV7-9	-	TRBJ1-2	CASSPNWQGSSGYTF
TRBV4-2	TRBD1	TRBJ1-2	CASSQDWTGPSNYGYTF
TRBV9	-	TRBJ2-4	CASSVGGQLNIQYF
TRBV4-1	-	TRBJ2-3	CASSTSPREFTDTQYF
TRBV20-1	-	TRBJ2-7	CSARSLNEQYF
TRBV18	TRBD1	TRBJ1-5	CASSGGQGVNQPQHF
TRBV5-1	TRBD2	TRBJ2-1	CASSSYPAGDNEQFF
TRBV15	-	TRBJ2-1	CATAGGLPSNEQFF
TRBV6-5	TRBD2	TRBJ2-7	CASSSTSGSKYEQYF
TRBV28	-	TRBJ2-7	CASCRAYEQYF
TRBV11-2	TRBD2	TRBJ2-1	CASSFRVAGGPGYNEQFF
TRBV7-8	TRBD1	TRBJ2-7	CASSPKGGQGASYEQYF
TRBV11-2	-	TRBJ2-7	CASSSPGQTHPYEQYF
TRBV4-1	TRBD2	TRBJ2-3	CASSQDGGAGTDTQYF
TRBV18	TRBD2	TRBJ2-7	CASQGLAGYEQYF
TRBV10-2	-	TRBJ2-1	CASSEQNSISFYNEQFF
TRBV7-2	TRBD1	TRBJ1-3	CASSSTGPRGNTIYF
TRBV9	-	TRBJ2-3	CASSVGTSTDTQYF
TRBV5-1	TRBD1	TRBJ2-3	CASSGDRTGQYF
TRBV4-1	TRBD1	TRBJ1-2	CASSLLPRQGNYGYTF
TRBV19	-	TRBJ1-5	CATNLGSRQPQHF
TRBV29-1	TRBD2	TRBJ2-2	CSVAPSGKNTGELFF
TRBV10-1	TRBD1	TRBJ2-1	CASTGGPGEDNEQFF
TRBV6-1	TRBD1	TRBJ2-5	CASSAGGSWETQYF
TRBV14	-	TRBJ2-1	CASSLWGRESSYNEQFF
TRBV4-1	TRBD1	TRBJ1-1	CASSQETGASEAFF
TRBV27	-	TRBJ1-1	CASSRRENTEAFF
TRBV11-3	TRBD2	TRBJ2-5	CASSLDPRLAGGLGGETQYF
TRBV7-9	TRBD1	TRBJ2-1	CASSLASDRGRRNEQFF
TRBV5-4	TRBD1	TRBJ2-5	CASSLTGGITQETQYF
TRBV19	TRBD1	TRBJ1-5	CASSMDRAGRQPQHF
TRBV7-9	-	TRBJ2-1	CASSSWAGWNEQFF
TRBV14	-	TRBJ2-5	CASSQELIRETQYF
TRBV5-4	-	TRBJ1-1	CASSLEGGPSEAFF
TRBV2	-	TRBJ1-1	CASRFLTGTEAFF
TRBV29-1	-	TRBJ1-1	CSVAHSPRTGSRNTEAFF
TRBV27	-	TRBJ1-5	CASSFLGHSNQPQHF
TRBV28	-	TRBJ1-2	CASSEETNYGYTF
TRBV7-9	TRBD1	TRBJ2-7	CASSSPVGTGSHEQYF
TRBV5-6	TRBD2	TRBJ2-7	CASSSYPGGVPYEQYF
TRBV30	-	TRBJ2-3	CAWSSRDTQYF
TRBV4-1	-	TRBJ2-3	CASSQLSSDTQYF
TRBV7-9	TRBD2	TRBJ2-5	CASSLLAGGNQETQYF
TRBV11-3	-	TRBJ2-1	CASSLSFNEQFF
TRBV5-4	-	TRBJ2-5	CASSFRGEGVQETQYF
TRBV2	-	TRBJ1-1	CASMDLGTTEAFF
TRBV18	-	TRBJ1-4	CASSPNGYNEKLFF
TRBV21-1	-	TRBJ2-1	CASTETIHNEQFF
TRBV28	TRBD1	TRBJ1-1	CASSKTGGPEAFF
TRBV4-1	TRBD1	TRBJ2-2	CASSPLGTGSMSGELFF
TRBV6-4	TRBD2	TRBJ2-1	CASSPLAGNEQFF
TRBV28	TRBD1	TRBJ2-2	CATGTGVTNTGELFF
TRBV5-4	-	TRBJ1-4	CASSPRVGEKLFF
TRBV4-1	-	TRBJ1-2	CASNDRVRLRKASNYGYTF
TRBV4-1	TRBD1	TRBJ1-1	CASRQGSTEAFF
TRBV12-1	-	TRBJ1-1	CASSSRDRAREAFF
TRBV28	TRBD1	TRBJ1-2	CASRHPGQLYGYTF
TRBV6-5	-	TRBJ1-1	CASSYREGSEAFF